The 14 T cell receptor beta chains given below trace back to one sample, sequenced in a study of blood T cells in healthy people across ages. Next came a second PCR, run for about 7 to 12 cycles, which used a sample-barcoded 5' primer along with a J-beta primer mix. TCRdb re-derived calls from the 5' RACE reads in MiXCR, one entry per CDR3 protein. The table lists some 1.4 million distinct CDR3 sequences, 42% of them singletons. Sequencing input: blood. These receptors all stem from a woman aged 18-29 years in good health.

This clonotype was observed a handful of times. V usage is TRBV27 and J usage is TRBJ2-1; 7 nucleotides agree with TRBD1. Germline CDR1 is MNHEY and CDR2 is SMNVEV (reference sequence). V lost 5 bases and J lost 11; bases outside the gene matches: 3. The CDR3 has 11 residues. CDR3 loop: CASSRDSKQFF. CDR3 coding DNA: TGTGCCAGCAGTAGGGACAGTAAGCAGTTCTTC.

CDR3 coding DNA: TGCGCCAGCAGCCCTATACAGGGTTTGACTGAAGCTTTCTTT. Translated: CASSPIQGLTEAFF. This chain joins TRBV4-1 and TRBJ1-1; tentatively, D is TRBD1 (6 bases). Germline V gene sequence: CDR1 MGHRA, CDR2 YSYEKL. The CDR3 contains 14 residues. V lost 4 bases, J lost 5 bases, and 14 bases lay in between.

The CDR3 DNA reads TGTGCCAGCAGTTATAGGCCGGACACCTATGGCTACACCTTC. This encodes CASSYRPDTYGYTF. The J gene is TRBJ1-2, the V gene TRBV6-2 or TRBV6-3, with D possibly TRBD1 on 5 matching bases. Germline V gene sequence: CDR1 MNHEY, CDR2 SVGEGT. This CDR3 has 14 residues. V was trimmed by 3 bases and J by 4 bases, leaving 12 bases between them.

The chain combines TRBV6-7 with TRBJ2-3, with D unresolved. TRBV6-7 is marked as an open reading frame, function uncertain. The CDR3 spans 17 residues. Trimming removed 0 bases at V and 0 bases at J, with 13 bases between. The CDR3, as DNA: TGTGCCAGCAGTTACTCGAGTTCGGCGGAAAGCACAGATACGCAGTATTTT. It translates to CASSYSSSAESTDTQYF.

This chain joins TRBV2 and TRBJ2-7, with TRBD1 as a possible D gene (5 bases). The V gene lost 7 bases and the J gene lost 0 bases, with 16 bases spanning the gap. The germline CDR1 and CDR2 sequences are SNHLY and FYNNEI. The CDR3 has 15 amino acids. The CDR3 loop is CASNSARAISYEQYF. CDR3 nucleotides: TGTGCCAGCAACTCCGCCAGGGCAATCTCCTACGAGCAGTACTTC.

This sequence joins TRBV4-1 and TRBJ2-7, with TRBD2 matching 8 bases. The trim removed 1 base at V and 3 bases at J, leaving 2 bases unmatched. Germline loops: CDR1 MGHRA, CDR2 YSYEKL. The CDR3 runs 14 residues. In DNA, the CDR3 is TGCGCCAGCAGCCAAGGAGCGGGAGTCTACGAGCAGTACTTC. Translation: CASSQGAGVYEQYF.

This clonotype was observed once. V gene TRBV28 combines with J gene TRBJ2-3; the match to TRBD1 covers 8 bases. The CDR3 extends over 15 amino acids. V was clipped by 6 bases and J by 3 bases; unmatched bases: 8. Per the germline V gene, CDR1 is MDHEN and CDR2 is SYDVKM. The CDR3 spells CASSFDRGETDTQYF. CDR3 sequence (DNA): TGTGCCAGCAGCTTTGACAGGGGCGAGACAGATACGCAGTATTTT.

There are a few counts of this clonotype. CDR3 DNA sequence: TGTGCCAGCAGAACTTGGAACCTGGCCTCCTACAATGAGCAGTTCTTC. This sequence encodes CASRTWNLASYNEQFF. V and J are TRBV27 and TRBJ2-1; D not certain. The germline V and J ends were trimmed by 6 bases and 0 bases, with 15 bases remaining between them. CDR1 is MNHEY and CDR2 is SMNVEV in the germline V gene (reference sequence). This CDR3 is 16 amino acids long.

To note about this clonotype: An end of the junction differs from the germline gene, which may be a read error. The chain employs TRBV6-5 and TRBJ1-5; D unresolved. The CDR3 extends over 15 amino acids. Germline V CDR1 and CDR2: MNHEY, SVGAGI. CDR3 DNA: TGTGCCAGCAGTTACGGAGGAACGGGCAATCAGCCCCGGCATTTT. Translation: CASSYGGTGNQPRHF.

The V call is TRBV20-1, the J call TRBJ2-3; no definite D call. With 3 bases removed from V and 14 bases from J, the gap between germline ends came to 6 bases. The CDR3 covers 8 residues. Germline V gene sequence: CDR1 DFQATT, CDR2 SNEGSKA (reference sequence). The CDR3 protein is CSASGRYF. The CDR3, as DNA: TGCAGTGCTAGCGGGCGGTATTTT.

Many counts were recorded for this clonotype. The rearrangement uses TRBV12-3 or TRBV12-4 and TRBJ2-7, with D hard to call. V dropped 3 bases and J dropped 2 bases, with 11 bases sitting between them. The CDR3 runs to 14 residues. CDR3 sequence: CASSLGGPTYEQYF. As DNA, the CDR3 is TGTGCCAGCAGTTTGGGTGGGCCCACCTACGAGCAGTACTTC.

This chain uses TRBV10-3 with TRBJ2-7, with D perhaps matching TRBD2 (5 bases). V was cut by 4 bases and J by 0 bases, with 16 bases left in between. Germline CDR1 is ENHRY and CDR2 is SYGVKD. The length of the CDR3 is 16 residues. Here the CDR3 reads CAISGITSGSSYEQYF. In DNA, the CDR3 is TGTGCCATCAGTGGTATCACGAGCGGCAGCTCCTACGAGCAGTACTTC.

The chain couples TRBV28 to TRBJ2-2; D gene uncertain. CDR3 length: 15 residues. Germline values: CDR1 MDHEN, CDR2 SYDVKM. V gave up 7 bases and J gave up 5 bases, with 17 bases separating them. The CDR3 region is CASTLSKLHTGELFF. CDR3 DNA: TGTGCCAGCACCCTGTCGAAGCTCCATACCGGGGAGCTGTTTTTT.

The chain is built from TRBV11-2 and TRBJ2-4; D may be TRBD1 (6 bases). The ends were cut back, 3 bases at V and 6 bases at J, with 12 bases in the middle. Per the germline V gene, CDR1 is SGHAT and CDR2 is FQNNGV. This CDR3 has 14 residues. CDR3 DNA: TGTGCCAGCAGCTTTACTAGAGGGGGAAACATTCAGTACTTC. Translated: CASSFTRGGNIQYF. Drawing the rest from reference TRBV11-2 and TRBJ2-4, the complete variable domain is EAGVAQSPRYKIIEKRQSVAFWCNPISGHATLYWYQQILGQGPKLLIQFQNNGVVDDSQLPKDRFSAERLKGVDSTLKIQPAKLEDSAVYLCASSFTRGGNIQYFGAGTRLSVL.